This T cell receptor (beta chain) was captured by sequencing in a study of blood T cell repertoires in COVID-19. Study-level information: COVID-19 samples, acute and convalescent, were from the United States, Italy and Spain. Sources were T cells, B-cell-depleted T cells, or PBMCs; the material itself was cDNA or gDNA.

Methods used by the authors: Estimation of nucleated cell counts relied on the amplification of reference gene primers. Here immunoSEQ multiplex PCR was the method, and the copy in TCRdb shows in-frame clones only, minus some. V and J calls and clone size are copied from that table; D and trimming were computed from the DNA. Of 250,000 to 350,000 clones in the sample, roughly 90% were seen once. The CDR3 is 13 amino acids. The ends were cut back, 4 bases at V and 2 bases at J, with 8 bases in the middle. In germline, CDR1 is SGHNT, CDR2 YENEEA. The chain has TRBV11-3 and TRBJ1-1; D is unclear. Sequencing used peripheral blood. The receptor's source is a woman aged 45 to 65 who had recovered from COVID-19. CDR3 in DNA: TGTGCCAGCAGCTCGCGATTAAACACTGAAGCTTTCTTT. Translating it yields CASSSRLNTEAFF.